This T cell receptor beta chain was captured by sequencing in a study of T cell responses to AZD1222 COVID-19 vaccine. Looking at the study overall: Analysis merged second doses at about 4 or about 12 weeks. Study outcomes and limitations: Baseline serology detected seropositivity in only six or seven AZD1222 recipients.

Clones were sequenced by immunoSEQ multiplex PCR, and TCRdb holds only the in-frame ones, with some missing. Counted here are more than 95,000 clones, 88% occurring once; the ten biggest clones make up 4.4%. Regarding this clone: No antigen is known for it.

CDR3 length: 16 residues. Germline lookup yields CDR1 SGHNT and CDR2 YENEEA. With V trimmed by 5 bases and J by 1 base, 10 bases remained unmatched. The rearrangement links TRBV11-3 to TRBJ1-2, with 7 bases matching TRBD1. This sample comprised peripheral blood, obtained on day 0 of AZD1222 vaccination. The receptor's source is an adult in good health. CDR3 loop: CASSPSVGQSNYGYTF. CDR3 sequence (DNA): TGTGCCAGCAGCCCTAGTGTGGGACAGAGTAACTATGGCTACACCTTC.